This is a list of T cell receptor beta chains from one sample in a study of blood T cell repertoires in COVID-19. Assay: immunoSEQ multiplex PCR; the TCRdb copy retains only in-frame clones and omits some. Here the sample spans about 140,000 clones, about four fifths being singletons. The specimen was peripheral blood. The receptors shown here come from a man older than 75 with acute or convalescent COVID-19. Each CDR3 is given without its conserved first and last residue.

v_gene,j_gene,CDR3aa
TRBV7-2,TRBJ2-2,ASSFIRDTGELF
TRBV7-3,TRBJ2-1,ASSRTSSGNEQF
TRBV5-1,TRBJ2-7,ASSRGQGSWEQY
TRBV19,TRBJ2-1,ASSETGLYEQF
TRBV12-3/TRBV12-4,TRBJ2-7,ASSIGTGGEQY
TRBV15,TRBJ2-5,ATSRELETQY
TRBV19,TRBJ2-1,ASSTQYNEQF
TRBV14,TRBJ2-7,ASSQLASHEQY
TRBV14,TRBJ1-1,ASSQRGVNTEAF
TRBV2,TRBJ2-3,ASSGLAGGSDTQY
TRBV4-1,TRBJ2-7,ASSQGLGGTRGHEQY
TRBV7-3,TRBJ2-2,ASSSRGSGELF
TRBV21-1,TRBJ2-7,ASSKSPGGFSYEQY
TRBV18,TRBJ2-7,ASSPFGGYEQY
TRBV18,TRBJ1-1,ASSPLSGPNTEAF
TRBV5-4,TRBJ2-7,ASSTGTGAYEQY
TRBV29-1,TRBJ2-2,IVSREDTGELF
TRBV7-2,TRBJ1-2,ASSLDKGRGGYT